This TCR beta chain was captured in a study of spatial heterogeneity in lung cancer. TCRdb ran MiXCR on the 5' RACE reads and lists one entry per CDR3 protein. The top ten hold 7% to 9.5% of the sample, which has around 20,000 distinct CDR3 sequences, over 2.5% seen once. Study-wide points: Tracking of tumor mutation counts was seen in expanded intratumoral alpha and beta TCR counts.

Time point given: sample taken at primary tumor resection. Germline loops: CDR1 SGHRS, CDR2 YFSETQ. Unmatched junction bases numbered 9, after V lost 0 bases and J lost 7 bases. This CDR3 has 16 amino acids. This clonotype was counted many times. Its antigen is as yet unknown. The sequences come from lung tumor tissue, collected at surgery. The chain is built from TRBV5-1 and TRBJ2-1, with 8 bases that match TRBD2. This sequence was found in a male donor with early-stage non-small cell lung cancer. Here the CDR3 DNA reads TGCGCCAGCAGCTTGGTAAAAAGCGGGGGCAGGAATGAGCAGTTCTTC. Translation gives CASSLVKSGGRNEQFF.